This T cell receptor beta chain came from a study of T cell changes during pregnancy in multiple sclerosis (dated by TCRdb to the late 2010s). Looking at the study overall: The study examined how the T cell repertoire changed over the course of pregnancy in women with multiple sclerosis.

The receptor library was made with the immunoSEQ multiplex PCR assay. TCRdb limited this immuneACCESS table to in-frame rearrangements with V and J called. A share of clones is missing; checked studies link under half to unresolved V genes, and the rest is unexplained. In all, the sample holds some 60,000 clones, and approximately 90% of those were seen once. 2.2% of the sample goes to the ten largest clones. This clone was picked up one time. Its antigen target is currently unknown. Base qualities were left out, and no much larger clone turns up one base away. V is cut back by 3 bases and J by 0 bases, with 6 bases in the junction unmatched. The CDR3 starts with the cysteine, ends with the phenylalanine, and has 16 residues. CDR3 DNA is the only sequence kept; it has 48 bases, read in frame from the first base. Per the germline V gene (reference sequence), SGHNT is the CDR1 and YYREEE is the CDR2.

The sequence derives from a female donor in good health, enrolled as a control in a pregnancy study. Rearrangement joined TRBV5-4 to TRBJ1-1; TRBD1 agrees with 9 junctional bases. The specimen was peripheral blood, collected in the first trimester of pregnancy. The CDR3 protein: CASSWGQGRLNTEAFF. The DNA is TGTGCCAGCAGCTGGGGACAGGGACGGCTGAACACTGAAGCTTTCTTT.